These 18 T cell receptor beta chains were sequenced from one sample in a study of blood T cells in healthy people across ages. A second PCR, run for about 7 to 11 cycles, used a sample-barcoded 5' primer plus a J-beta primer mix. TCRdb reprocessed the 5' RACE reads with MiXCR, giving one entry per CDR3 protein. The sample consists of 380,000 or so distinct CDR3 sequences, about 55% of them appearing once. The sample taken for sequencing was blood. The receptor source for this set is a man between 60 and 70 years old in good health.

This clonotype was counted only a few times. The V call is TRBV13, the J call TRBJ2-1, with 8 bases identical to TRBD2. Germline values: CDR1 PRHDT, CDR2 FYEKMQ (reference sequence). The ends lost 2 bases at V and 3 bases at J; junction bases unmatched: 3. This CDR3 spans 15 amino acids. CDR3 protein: CASSLWAGGYNEQFF. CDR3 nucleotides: TGTGCCAGCAGCTTATGGGCGGGGGGCTACAATGAGCAGTTCTTC.

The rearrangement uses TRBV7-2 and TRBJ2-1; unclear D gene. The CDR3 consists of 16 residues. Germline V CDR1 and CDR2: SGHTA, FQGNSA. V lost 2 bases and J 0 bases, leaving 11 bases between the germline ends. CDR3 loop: CASSLSWAISYNEQFF. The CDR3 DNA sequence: TGTGCCAGCAGCTTATCGTGGGCCATCTCCTACAATGAGCAGTTCTTC.

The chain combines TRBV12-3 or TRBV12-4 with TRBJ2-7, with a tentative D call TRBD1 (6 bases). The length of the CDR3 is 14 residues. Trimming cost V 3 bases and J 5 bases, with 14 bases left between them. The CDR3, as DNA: TGTGCCAGCAGTTTCTCTACAGGGTCTCACGAGCAGTACTTC. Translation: CASSFSTGSHEQYF.

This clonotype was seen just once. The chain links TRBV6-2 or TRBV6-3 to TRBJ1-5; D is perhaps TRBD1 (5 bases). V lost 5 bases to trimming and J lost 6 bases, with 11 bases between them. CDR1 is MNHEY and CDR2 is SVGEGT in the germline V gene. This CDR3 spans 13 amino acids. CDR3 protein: CASSPRQPQPQHF. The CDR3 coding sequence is TGTGCCAGCAGTCCCCGACAGCCTCAGCCCCAGCATTTT.

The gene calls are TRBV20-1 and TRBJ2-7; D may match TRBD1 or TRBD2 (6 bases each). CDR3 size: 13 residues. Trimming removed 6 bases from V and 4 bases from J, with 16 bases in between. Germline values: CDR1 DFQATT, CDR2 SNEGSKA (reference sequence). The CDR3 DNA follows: TGCAGTGCCCCCGAGACGGGGGCTTACGAGCAGTACTTC. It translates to CSAPETGAYEQYF.

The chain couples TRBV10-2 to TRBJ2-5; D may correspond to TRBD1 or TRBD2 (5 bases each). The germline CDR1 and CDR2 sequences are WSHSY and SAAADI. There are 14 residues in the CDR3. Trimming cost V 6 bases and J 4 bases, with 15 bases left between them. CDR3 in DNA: TGCGCCAGCAGGGGGGAAGGTCATGGAGAGACCCAGTACTTC. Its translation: CASRGEGHGETQYF.

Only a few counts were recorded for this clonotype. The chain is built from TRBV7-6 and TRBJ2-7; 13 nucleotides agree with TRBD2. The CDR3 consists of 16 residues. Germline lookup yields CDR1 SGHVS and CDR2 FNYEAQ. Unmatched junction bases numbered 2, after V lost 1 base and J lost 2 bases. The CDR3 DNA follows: TGTGCCAGCAGCTTAGGGACTAGCGGGGGAACCTACGAGCAGTACTTC. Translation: CASSLGTSGGTYEQYF.

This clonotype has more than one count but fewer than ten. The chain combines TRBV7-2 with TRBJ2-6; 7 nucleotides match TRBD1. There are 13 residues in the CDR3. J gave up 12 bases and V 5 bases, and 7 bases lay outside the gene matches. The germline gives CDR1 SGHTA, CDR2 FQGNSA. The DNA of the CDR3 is TGTGCCAGCAGCAAAACAGGGGTGGGCGTCCTGACTTTC. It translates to CASSKTGVGVLTF.

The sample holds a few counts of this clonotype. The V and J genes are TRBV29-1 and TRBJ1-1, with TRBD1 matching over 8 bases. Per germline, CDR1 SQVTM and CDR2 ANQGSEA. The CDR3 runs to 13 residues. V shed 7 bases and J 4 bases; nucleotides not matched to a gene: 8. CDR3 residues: CSARDRTSTEAFF. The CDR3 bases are TGCAGCGCCAGGGACAGGACGAGCACTGAAGCTTTCTTT.

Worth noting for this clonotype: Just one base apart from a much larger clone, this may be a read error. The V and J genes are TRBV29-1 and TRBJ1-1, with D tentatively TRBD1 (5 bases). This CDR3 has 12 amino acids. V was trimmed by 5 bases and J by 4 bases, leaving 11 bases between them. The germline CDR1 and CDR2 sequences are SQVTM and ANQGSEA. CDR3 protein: CSVPGGGTEAFF. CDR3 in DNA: TGCAGCGTTCCGGGGGGTGGCACTGAAGCTTTCTTT.

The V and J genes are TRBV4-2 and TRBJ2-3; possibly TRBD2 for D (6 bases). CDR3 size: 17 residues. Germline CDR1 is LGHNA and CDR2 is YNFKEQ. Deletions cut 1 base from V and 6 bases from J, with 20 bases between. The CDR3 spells CASSQVVGGGPGDTQYF. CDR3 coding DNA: TGTGCCAGCAGCCAAGTTGTTGGGGGAGGCCCGGGGGATACGCAGTATTTT.

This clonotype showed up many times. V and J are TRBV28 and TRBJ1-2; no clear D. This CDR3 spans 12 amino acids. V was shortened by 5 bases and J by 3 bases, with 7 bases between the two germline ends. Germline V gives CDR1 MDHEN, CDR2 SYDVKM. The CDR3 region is CASSLAYYGYTF. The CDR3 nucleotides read TGTGCCAGCAGTCTAGCGTACTATGGCTACACCTTC.

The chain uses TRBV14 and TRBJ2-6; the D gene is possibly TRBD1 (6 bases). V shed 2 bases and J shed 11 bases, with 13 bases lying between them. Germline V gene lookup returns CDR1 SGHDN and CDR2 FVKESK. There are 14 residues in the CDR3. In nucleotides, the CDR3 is TGTGCCAGCAGCCAATTGACAGGTCCCCACGTCCTGACTTTC. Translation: CASSQLTGPHVLTF. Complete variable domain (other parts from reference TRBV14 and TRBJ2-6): EAGVTQFPSHSVIEKGQTVTLRCDPISGHDNLYWYRRVMGKEIKFLLHFVKESKQDESGMPNNRFLAERTGGTYSTLKVQPAELEDSGVYFCASSQLTGPHVLTFGAGSRLTVL.

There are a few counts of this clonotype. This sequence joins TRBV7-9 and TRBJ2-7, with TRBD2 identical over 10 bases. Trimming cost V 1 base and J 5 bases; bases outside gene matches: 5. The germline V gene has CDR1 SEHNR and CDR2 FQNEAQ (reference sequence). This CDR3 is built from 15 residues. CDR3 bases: TGTGCCAGCAGCTTAGATCCACTAGCGGGAAACGAGCAGTACTTC. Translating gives CASSLDPLAGNEQYF.

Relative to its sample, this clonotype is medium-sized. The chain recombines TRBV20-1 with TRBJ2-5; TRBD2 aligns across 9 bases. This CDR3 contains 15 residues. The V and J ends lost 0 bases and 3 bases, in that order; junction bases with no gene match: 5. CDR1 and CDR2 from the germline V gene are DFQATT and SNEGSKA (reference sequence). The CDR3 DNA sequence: TGCAGTGCTAGAGAATTGAGACTAGCGGAAGAGACCCAGTACTTC. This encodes CSARELRLAEETQYF.

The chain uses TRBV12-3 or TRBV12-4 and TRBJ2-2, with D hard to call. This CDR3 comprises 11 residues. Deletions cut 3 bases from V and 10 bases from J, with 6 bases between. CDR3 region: CASSFRQELFF. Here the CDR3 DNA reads TGTGCCAGCAGTTTTCGTCAGGAGCTGTTTTTT.

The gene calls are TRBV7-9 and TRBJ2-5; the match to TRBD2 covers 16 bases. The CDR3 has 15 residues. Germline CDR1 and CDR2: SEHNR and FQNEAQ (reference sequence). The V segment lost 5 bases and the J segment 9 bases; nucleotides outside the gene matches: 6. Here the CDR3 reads CASSLTGTSGRAQYF. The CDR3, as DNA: TGTGCCAGCAGCCTTACCGGGACTAGCGGGAGGGCCCAGTACTTC.

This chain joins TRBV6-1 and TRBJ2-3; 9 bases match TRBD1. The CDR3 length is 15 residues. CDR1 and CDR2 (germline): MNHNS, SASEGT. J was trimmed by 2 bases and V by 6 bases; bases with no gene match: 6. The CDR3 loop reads CASSQDRGNTDTQYF. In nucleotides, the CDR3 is TGTGCCAGCAGCCAGGACAGGGGCAACACAGATACGCAGTATTTT.